This TCR beta chain derives from a study of PD-L1 blockade in urothelial cancer. Study context: Prior exposure to chemotherapy in patients amounted to 0 to 3 regimens received. Blood was evaluated 3 weeks (second dose) and 6 weeks after therapy began. Regarding the study as a whole: Pretreatment blood TCR clonality under the median forecast improved survival.

Sequencing used immunoSEQ multiplex PCR; TCRdb keeps in-frame clones, though not all of them. The top ten clones hold less than 4% of a sample with roughly 27,000 clones, around 87% of them seen once. Per patient, between 1 and 8 samples were collected at pretreatment and on-treatment time points. Concerning this clone itself: Its antigen is not identified.

The length of the CDR3 is 12 residues. Germline V CDR1 and CDR2: SGHNT, YENEEA. The V gene lost 5 bases and the J gene lost 2 bases, with 6 bases spanning the gap. Sequences were derived from PBMCs, sampled around atezolizumab (anti-PD-L1) treatment. The gene calls are TRBV11-3 and TRBJ1-1; the D is unclear. This receptor was taken from a man aged 45 to 65 with urothelial cancer. The CDR3 spells CASSGLNTEAFF. CDR3 DNA sequence: TGTGCCAGCAGCGGGCTAAACACTGAAGCTTTCTTT.